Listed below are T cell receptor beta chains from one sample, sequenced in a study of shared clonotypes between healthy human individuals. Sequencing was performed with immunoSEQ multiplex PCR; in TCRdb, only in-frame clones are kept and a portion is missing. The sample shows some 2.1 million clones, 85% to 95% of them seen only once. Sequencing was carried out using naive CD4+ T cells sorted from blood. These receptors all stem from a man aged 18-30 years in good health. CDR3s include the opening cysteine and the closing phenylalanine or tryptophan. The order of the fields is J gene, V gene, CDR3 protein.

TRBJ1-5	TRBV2	CASRETVNSNQPQHF
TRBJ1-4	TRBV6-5	CASRVGVANEKLFF
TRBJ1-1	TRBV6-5	CASTREGNTEAFF
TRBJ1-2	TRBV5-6	CASSLGPWAGDGYTF
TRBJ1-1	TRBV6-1	CASSTTVNTEAFF
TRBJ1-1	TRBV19	CASSTRGTDPLGAFF
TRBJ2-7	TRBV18	CASSPPSGSGAYEQYF
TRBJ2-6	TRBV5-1	CASSPNLSGANVLTF
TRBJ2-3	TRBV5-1	CASSAGDSDTDTQYF
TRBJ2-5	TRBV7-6	CASSSSGPETQYF
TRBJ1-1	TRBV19	CASTPGRTNTEAFF
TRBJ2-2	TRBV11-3	CASSWGNPGELFF
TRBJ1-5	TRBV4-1	CASSLTMSRQPQHF
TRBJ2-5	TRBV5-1	CASGGARETQYF
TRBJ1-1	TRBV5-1	CASSQEAGEAFF
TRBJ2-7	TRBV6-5	CASSLGLAGSYEQYF
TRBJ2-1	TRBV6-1	CASSEWRAGLSPYYNEQFF
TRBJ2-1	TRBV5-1	CASSLRLGNEQFF
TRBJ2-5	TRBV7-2	CASNLGETQYF
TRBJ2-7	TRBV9	CASPLGTPSQYF
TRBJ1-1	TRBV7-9	CASSLDTLAAFF
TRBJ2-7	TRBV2	CASSENINVSTLDEQYF
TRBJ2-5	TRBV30	CAWSRTVGETQYF
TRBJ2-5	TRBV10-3	CAISDPSGRAGETQYF
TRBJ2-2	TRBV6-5	CASSYDRGHGTGELFF
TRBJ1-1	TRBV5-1	CASSLDRMNTEAFF
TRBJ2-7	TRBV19	CASSLAGSVYEQYF
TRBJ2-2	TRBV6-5	CASSRDYQNTGELFF
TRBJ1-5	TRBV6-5	CASSMVAYSNQPQHF
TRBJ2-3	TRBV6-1	CASTRGRDTQYF
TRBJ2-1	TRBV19	CASSTVRDSHEQFF
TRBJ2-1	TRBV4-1	CASSQGQGAEAWNEQFF
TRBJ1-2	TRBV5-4	CASSLGAVAYGYTF
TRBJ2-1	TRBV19	CASSIISSYNEQFF
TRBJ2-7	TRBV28	CASSENGLAGSYEQYF
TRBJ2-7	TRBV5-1	CASSVKTSGGYEQYF
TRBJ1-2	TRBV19	CASSTGQINYGYTF
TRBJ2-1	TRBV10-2	CASSDFVDFIYNEQFF
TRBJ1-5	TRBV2	CASSPGQASNQPQHF
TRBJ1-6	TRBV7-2	CASSYRTGQSSYNSPLHF
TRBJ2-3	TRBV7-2	CASSSGEGTDTQYF
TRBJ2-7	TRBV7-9	CASSPDLATEQYF